The rows below give T cell receptor beta chains drawn from one sample of a study of metastatic and nonmetastatic thyroid tumors. TCRdb re-called clones via MiXCR from the PCR reads. Among 30,000 to 45,000 clones, around 28% were seen once, and the ten largest hold approximately 11%. The sample consisted of blood. These receptors were taken from a male donor with papillary thyroid cancer or a benign thyroid nodule (not recorded which). Some clones in this sample may be carry-over from other donors' samples. CDR3s include the opening cysteine and the closing phenylalanine or tryptophan. The D gene is left open where the match is weak. For some rows the clone size is stated as once, few or many, or as a class when expanded; others skip it.

D	size	V	J	DNA	CDR3
-	many	TRBV12-3/TRBV12-4	TRBJ2-6	TGTGCCAGCAGTTTAAGCTTGTGGGTATTGAGGGGGGCCAACGTCCTGACTTTC	CASSLSLWVLRGANVLTF
TRBD1	-	TRBV6-1	TRBJ1-1	TGTGCCAGCAGCCGAGGGACAGGGCATGAAGCTTTCTTT	CASSRGTGHEAFF
-	-	TRBV6-5	TRBJ1-1	TGTGCCAGCAGTTCTAGGGAGAACACTGAAGCTTTCTTT	CASSSRENTEAFF
-	few	TRBV4-1	TRBJ2-3	TGCGCCAGCAGCCAAGACACAGGGACAGATACGCAGTATTTT	CASSQDTGTDTQYF
-	-	TRBV11-2	TRBJ2-7	TGTGCCAGCAGCTCACTCCATGGGGGCGAGCAGTACTTC	CASSSLHGGEQYF
-	-	TRBV5-1	TRBJ1-6	TGCGCCAGCAGCTTGGCCACTACTTCGGGCGGTTCACCCCTCCACTTT	CASSLATTSGGSPLHF
-	-	TRBV6-2/TRBV6-3	TRBJ2-7	TGTGCCAGCAGTTCAGGTCCTTTTGGCACGGGGTCTTCCTACGAGCAGTACTTC	CASSSGPFGTGSSYEQYF
-	-	TRBV11-2	TRBJ1-2	TGTGCCAGCAGCTTAGGCCCCGGGACGAGGATCTATGGCTACACCTTC	CASSLGPGTRIYGYTF
-	many	TRBV4-1	TRBJ2-1	TGCGCCAGCAGCCGCCTGCCAGGGAGTTACACCTACAATGAGCAGTTCTTC	CASSRLPGSYTYNEQFF
-	medium-sized	TRBV28	TRBJ1-3	TGTGCCAGCAGTCAAGGGCTTGGAAACACCATATATTTT	CASSQGLGNTIYF
TRBD2	large	TRBV12-3/TRBV12-4	TRBJ2-7	TGTGCCAGCAGTCCAAGACTAGCGGGGGTCTACGAGCAGTACTTC	CASSPRLAGVYEQYF
-	many	TRBV10-3	TRBJ2-1	TGTGCCATCAGTGAGCCGCCCGGCGGAGCAGTGAATGAGCAGTTCTTC	CAISEPPGGAVNEQFF
-	few	TRBV6-2/TRBV6-3	TRBJ2-7	TGTGCCAGCAGCCCCCGGCGGTCTGGCGGGCGACACTCCTACGAGCAGTACTTC	CASSPRRSGGRHSYEQYF
-	-	TRBV20-1	TRBJ2-7	TGCAGTGCTAGAGGCCCCGTAACCTACGAGCAGTACTTC	CSARGPVTYEQYF
-	medium-sized	TRBV5-1	TRBJ2-1	TGCGCCAGCAGCTTGGGGACGGAAGGGTCCGAGCAGTTCTTC	CASSLGTEGSEQFF
-	-	TRBV5-1	TRBJ2-7	TGCGCCAGCAGCTTTTGGACATGGCTAACCTACGAGCAGTACTTC	CASSFWTWLTYEQYF
-	few	TRBV6-1	TRBJ2-6	TGTGCCAGCAGTGAATGGCGGACTGGGGCCAACGTCCTGACTTTC	CASSEWRTGANVLTF
TRBD1	-	TRBV20-1	TRBJ1-1	TGCAGTGCCGATAGTCCGGGACAGGGTATCACTGAAGCTTTCTTT	CSADSPGQGITEAFF
-	few	TRBV10-3	TRBJ2-1	TGTGCCACGGACAACAATGAGCAGTTCTTC	CATDNNEQFF
-	-	TRBV4-2	TRBJ2-4	TGTGCCAGCAGCCAAGACCGGGGGACCGTGTGGGGGCGGGTCAAAAACATTCAGTACTTC	CASSQDRGTVWGRVKNIQYF
-	-	TRBV5-1	TRBJ1-3	TGCGCCAGCAGCTTGGATTTTAGAAACACCATATATTTT	CASSLDFRNTIYF
TRBD2	-	TRBV20-1	TRBJ2-1	TGCAGTGCTAACCCTGGGGGAGCGGGAGACCCCTACAATGAGCAGTTCTTC	CSANPGGAGDPYNEQFF
-	many	TRBV30	TRBJ2-1	TGTGCCTGGAGCCCAGCGGAGGTATTTGAGCAGTTCTTC	CAWSPAEVFEQFF
TRBD2	many	TRBV18	TRBJ2-7	TGTGCCAGCTCACCACTAGGGACTAGCGGGAGAAGGAGGTACGAGCAGTACTTC	CASSPLGTSGRRRYEQYF
TRBD2	many	TRBV7-8	TRBJ2-3	TGTGCCAACGCACTACTAGCGGGGGACCCCGGTACGCAGTATTTT	CANALLAGDPGTQYF
-	few	TRBV27	TRBJ2-1	TGTGCCAGCAGTTTAGACAGGAACAACAATGAGCAGTTCTTC	CASSLDRNNNEQFF
TRBD1	-	TRBV20-1	TRBJ1-1	TGCAGTGCTAGTGCGGCAGGGGGTGTTAAGGGCACTGAAGCTTTCTTT	CSASAAGGVKGTEAFF
TRBD2	few	TRBV12-5	TRBJ2-3	TGTGCTAGTGGAGGGGACGGGAGGACAGATACGCAGTATTTT	CASGGDGRTDTQYF
TRBD2	many	TRBV30	TRBJ2-1	TGTGCCTGGAGTGTATGGAGGACTAGCGGGAGGGTTTACAATGAGCAGTTCTTC	CAWSVWRTSGRVYNEQFF
-	many	TRBV5-1	TRBJ2-3	TGCGCCAGCAGCTCGAACCTCGCGGATACGCAGTATTTT	CASSSNLADTQYF
TRBD1	few	TRBV20-1	TRBJ1-1	TGCAGTGCCCACAGGGGGCGAAGTTTCGTCCCTGAAGCTTTCTTT	CSAHRGRSFVPEAFF
-	medium-sized	TRBV28	TRBJ1-1	TGTGCCAGCAGTTTAACTTTCCCTGAAGCTTTCTTT	CASSLTFPEAFF
-	few	TRBV6-2/TRBV6-3	TRBJ1-1	TGTGCCAGCAGAGACAATATCAGGGCTGAAGCTTTCTTT	CASRDNIRAEAFF
-	-	TRBV11-2	TRBJ2-1	TGTGCCAGCAGCCACGGGACGAACTTTGAGCAGTTCTTC	CASSHGTNFEQFF
TRBD1	many	TRBV29-1	TRBJ2-5	TGCAGCGCCGAGAAACAGGGGGCGCGGGTGGAGACCCAGTACTTC	CSAEKQGARVETQYF
-	-	TRBV6-1	TRBJ1-1	TGTGCCAGCAGTTCCCGACAGGCCGGTATGAACACTGAAGCTTTCTTT	CASSSRQAGMNTEAFF
TRBD1	-	TRBV28	TRBJ1-2	TGTGCCAGCAGTCCCGGGACAGGGCACATGTATGGCTACACATTC	CASSPGTGHMYGYTF
-	-	TRBV12-3/TRBV12-4	TRBJ2-5	TGTGCCAGCAGCCCGTTGTCTCAGCTGGGAGAGACCCAGTACTTC	CASSPLSQLGETQYF
-	-	TRBV6-1	TRBJ2-6	TGTGCCAGCACGGCACAGGTAACCTCTGGGGCCAACGTCCTGACTTTC	CASTAQVTSGANVLTF
TRBD1	-	TRBV5-1	TRBJ2-2	TGCGCCAGCAGCTCGGGGACAGCTAACACCGGGGAGCTGTTTTTT	CASSSGTANTGELFF
-	-	TRBV11-2	TRBJ2-7	TGTGCCAGCAGCTTAGCGGGGTTCTCCTACGAGCAGTACTTC	CASSLAGFSYEQYF
-	few	TRBV6-1	TRBJ1-1	TGTGCCAGCTATCGACAGCTCTATGAAGCTTTCTTT	CASYRQLYEAFF
-	-	TRBV20-1	TRBJ2-5	TGCAGTGCCAAGGGAGCGGTTAGGGCCCAGTACTTC	CSAKGAVRAQYF
-	-	TRBV6-1	TRBJ2-5	TGTGCCACCCGCGGGGCAGGCGGGGAGACCCAGTACTTC	CATRGAGGETQYF
TRBD2	-	TRBV20-1	TRBJ2-3	TGCAGTGCGGGACTAGCGGGGGACTCCACAGATACGCAGTATTTT	CSAGLAGDSTDTQYF